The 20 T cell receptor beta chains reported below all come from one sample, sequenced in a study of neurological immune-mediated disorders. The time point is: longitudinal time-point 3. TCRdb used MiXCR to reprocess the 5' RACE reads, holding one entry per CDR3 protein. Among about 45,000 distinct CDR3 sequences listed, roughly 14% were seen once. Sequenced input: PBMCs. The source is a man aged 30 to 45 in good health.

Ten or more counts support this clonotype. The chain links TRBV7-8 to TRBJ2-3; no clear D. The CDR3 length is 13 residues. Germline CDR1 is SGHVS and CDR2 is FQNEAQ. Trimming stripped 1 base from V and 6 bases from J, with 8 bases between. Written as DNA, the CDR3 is TGTGCCAGCAGCTTAGACGGGTTCGATACGCAGTATTTT. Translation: CASSLDGFDTQYF.

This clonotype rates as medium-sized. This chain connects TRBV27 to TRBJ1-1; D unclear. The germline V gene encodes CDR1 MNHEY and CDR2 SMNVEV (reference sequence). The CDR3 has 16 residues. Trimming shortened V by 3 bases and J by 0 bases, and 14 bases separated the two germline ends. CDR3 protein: CASSLAVNLMNTEAFF. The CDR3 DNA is TGTGCCAGCAGTTTGGCCGTTAATCTCATGAACACTGAAGCTTTCTTT.

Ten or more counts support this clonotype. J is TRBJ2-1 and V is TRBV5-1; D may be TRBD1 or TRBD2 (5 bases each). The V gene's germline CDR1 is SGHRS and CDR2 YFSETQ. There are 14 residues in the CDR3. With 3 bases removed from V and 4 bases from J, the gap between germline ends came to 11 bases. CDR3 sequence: CASSSGTEYNEQFF. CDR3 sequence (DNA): TGCGCCAGCAGCTCCGGGACGGAATACAATGAGCAGTTCTTC.

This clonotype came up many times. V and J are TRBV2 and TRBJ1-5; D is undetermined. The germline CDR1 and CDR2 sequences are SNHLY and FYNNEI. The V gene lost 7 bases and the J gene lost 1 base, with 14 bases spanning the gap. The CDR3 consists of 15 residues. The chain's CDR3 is CASIRTAGSNQPQHF. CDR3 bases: TGTGCCAGCATCAGAACCGCGGGGAGCAATCAGCCCCAGCATTTT.

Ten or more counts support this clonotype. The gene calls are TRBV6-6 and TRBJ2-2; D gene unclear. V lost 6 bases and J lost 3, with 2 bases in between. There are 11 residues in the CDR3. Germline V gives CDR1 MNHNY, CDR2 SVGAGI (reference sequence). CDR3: CASRDTGELFF. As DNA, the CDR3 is TGTGCCAGCAGGGACACCGGGGAGCTGTTTTTT.

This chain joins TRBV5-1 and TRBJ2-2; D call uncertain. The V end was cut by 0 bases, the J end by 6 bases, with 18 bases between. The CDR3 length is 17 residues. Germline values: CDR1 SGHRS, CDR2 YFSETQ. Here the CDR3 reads CASSLGDSANWAGELFF. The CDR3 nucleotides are TGCGCCAGCAGCTTGGGTGATTCGGCCAACTGGGCCGGGGAGCTGTTTTTT. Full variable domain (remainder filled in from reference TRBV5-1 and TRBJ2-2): KAGVTQTPRYLIKTRGQQVTLSCSPISGHRSVSWYQQTPGQGLQFLFEYFSETQRNKGNFPGRFSGRQFSNSRSEMNVSTLELGDSALYLCASSLGDSANWAGELFFGEGSRLTVL.

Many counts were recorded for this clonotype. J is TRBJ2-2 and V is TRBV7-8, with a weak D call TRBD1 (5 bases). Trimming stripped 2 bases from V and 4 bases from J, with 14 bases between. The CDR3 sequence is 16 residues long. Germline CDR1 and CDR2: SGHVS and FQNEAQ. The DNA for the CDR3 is TGTGCCAGCAGCTTACAGGGATTGTACGCCACCGGGGAGCTGTTTTTT. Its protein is CASSLQGLYATGELFF.

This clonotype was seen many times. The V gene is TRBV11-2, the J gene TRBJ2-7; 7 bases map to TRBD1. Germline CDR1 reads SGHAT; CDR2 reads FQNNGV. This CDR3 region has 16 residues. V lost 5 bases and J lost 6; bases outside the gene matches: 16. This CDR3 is CASSAQTGIPSGEQYF. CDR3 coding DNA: TGTGCCAGCAGCGCCCAGACAGGGATCCCCTCGGGCGAGCAGTACTTC.

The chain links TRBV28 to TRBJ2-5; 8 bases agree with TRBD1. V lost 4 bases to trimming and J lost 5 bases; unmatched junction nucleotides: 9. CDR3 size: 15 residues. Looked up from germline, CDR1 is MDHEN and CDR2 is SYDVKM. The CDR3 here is CASSSDRVSRETQYF. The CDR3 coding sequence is TGTGCCAGCAGTTCGGACAGGGTGAGTCGGGAGACCCAGTACTTC.

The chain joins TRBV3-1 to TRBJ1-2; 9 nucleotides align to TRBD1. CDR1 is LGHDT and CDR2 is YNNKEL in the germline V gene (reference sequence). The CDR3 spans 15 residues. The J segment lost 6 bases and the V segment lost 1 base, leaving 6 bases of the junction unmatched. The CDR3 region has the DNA TGTGCCAGCAGCCAAGTTTGGGACAGGGTAGATGGCTACACCTTC. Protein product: CASSQVWDRVDGYTF.

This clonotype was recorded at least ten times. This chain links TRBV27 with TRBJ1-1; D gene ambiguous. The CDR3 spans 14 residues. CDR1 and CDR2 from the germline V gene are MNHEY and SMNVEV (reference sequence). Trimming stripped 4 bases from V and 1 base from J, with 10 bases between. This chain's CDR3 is CASSSPRPNTEAFF. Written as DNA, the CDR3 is TGTGCCAGCAGTTCGCCACGGCCGAACACTGAAGCTTTCTTT.

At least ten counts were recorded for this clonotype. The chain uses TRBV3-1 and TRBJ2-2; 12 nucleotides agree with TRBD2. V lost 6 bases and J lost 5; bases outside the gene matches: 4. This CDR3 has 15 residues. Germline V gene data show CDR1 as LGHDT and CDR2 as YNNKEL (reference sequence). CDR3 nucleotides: TGTGCCAGCAGGACTAGCGGGAGTCTTACCGGGGAGCTGTTTTTT. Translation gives CASRTSGSLTGELFF.

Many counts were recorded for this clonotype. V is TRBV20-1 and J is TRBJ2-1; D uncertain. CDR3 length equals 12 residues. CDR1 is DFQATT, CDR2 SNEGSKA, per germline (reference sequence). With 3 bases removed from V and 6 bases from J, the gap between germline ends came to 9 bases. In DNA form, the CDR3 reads TGCAGTGCTAGCGGCTCGATCAATGAGCAGTTCTTC. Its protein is CSASGSINEQFF.

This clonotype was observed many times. The CDR3 protein is CSASPGSEKLFF. The CDR3 nucleotides are TGCAGTGCTAGTCCGGGATCAGAAAAACTGTTTTTT. This chain joins TRBV20-1 and TRBJ1-4, with no clear D. The CDR3 totals 12 residues. Deletions cut 3 bases from V and 8 bases from J, with 10 bases between. From germline, CDR1 is DFQATT and CDR2 SNEGSKA (reference sequence).

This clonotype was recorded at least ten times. CDR3 in amino acids: CAISGGRADLEQFF. Written as DNA, the CDR3 is TGTGCCATCAGTGGCGGGAGGGCCGATCTTGAGCAGTTCTTC. This chain joins TRBV10-3 and TRBJ2-1; 9 nucleotides agree with TRBD2. Trimming cost V 4 bases and J 9 bases; bases outside gene matches: 7. CDR1 and CDR2 from the germline V gene are ENHRY and SYGVKD. The CDR3 is 14 residues long.

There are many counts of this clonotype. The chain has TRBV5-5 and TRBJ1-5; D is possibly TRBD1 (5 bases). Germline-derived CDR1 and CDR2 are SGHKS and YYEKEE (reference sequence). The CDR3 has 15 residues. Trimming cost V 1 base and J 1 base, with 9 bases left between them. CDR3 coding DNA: TGTGCCAGCAGCTTGCAGGGTATAAGCAATCAGCCCCAGCATTTT. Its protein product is CASSLQGISNQPQHF.

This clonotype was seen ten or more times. CDR3 loop: CSASPLTSGSDTQYF. The CDR3 DNA reads as TGCAGTGCTAGTCCCCTGACTAGCGGGAGTGATACGCAGTATTTT. This chain joins TRBV20-1 and TRBJ2-3; 12 bases align to TRBD2. The ends lost 3 bases at V and 6 bases at J; junction bases unmatched: 7. Germline loops: CDR1 DFQATT, CDR2 SNEGSKA (reference sequence). The CDR3 loop spans 15 amino acids.

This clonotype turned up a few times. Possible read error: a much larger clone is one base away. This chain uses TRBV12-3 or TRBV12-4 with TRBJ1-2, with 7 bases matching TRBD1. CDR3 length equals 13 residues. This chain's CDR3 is CVSSLGQPYGYTF. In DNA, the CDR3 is TGTGTCAGCAGTCTGGGACAGCCCTATGGCTACACCTTC.

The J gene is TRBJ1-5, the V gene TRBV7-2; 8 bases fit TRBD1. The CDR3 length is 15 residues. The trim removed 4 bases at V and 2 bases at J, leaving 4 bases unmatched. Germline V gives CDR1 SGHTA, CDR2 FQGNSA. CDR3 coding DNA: TGTGCCAGCAGCTATGACAGGGGCGGCAATCAGCCCCAGCATTTT. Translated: CASSYDRGGNQPQHF.

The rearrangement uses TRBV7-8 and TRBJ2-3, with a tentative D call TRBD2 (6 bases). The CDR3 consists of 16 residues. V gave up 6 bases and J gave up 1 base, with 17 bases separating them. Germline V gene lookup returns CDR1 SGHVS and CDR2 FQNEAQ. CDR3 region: CASRTTGASGTDTQYF. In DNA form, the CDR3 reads TGTGCCAGCAGAACAACTGGGGCTAGCGGCACAGATACGCAGTATTTT.